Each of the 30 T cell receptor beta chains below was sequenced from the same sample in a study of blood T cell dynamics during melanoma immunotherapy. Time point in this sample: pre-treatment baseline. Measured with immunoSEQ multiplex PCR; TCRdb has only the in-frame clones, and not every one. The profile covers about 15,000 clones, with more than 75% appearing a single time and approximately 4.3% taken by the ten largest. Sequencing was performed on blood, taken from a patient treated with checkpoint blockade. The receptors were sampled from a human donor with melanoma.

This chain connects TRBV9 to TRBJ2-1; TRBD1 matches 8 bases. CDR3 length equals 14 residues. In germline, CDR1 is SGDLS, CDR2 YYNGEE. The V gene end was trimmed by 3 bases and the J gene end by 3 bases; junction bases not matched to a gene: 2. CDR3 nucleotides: TGTGCCAGCAGCGATGACAGGGGCTACAATGAGCAGTTCTTC. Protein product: CASSDDRGYNEQFF. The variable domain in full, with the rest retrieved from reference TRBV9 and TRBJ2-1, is DSGVTQTPKHLITATGQRVTLRCSPRSGDLSVYWYQQSLDQGLQFLIQYYNGEERAKGNILERFSAQQFPDLHSELNLSSLELGDSALYFCASSDDRGYNEQFFGPGTRLTVL.

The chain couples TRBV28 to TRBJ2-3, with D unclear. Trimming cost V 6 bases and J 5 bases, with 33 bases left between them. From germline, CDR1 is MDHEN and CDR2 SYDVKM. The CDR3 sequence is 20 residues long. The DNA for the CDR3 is TGTGCCAGCAGCCCATCGCGTCTCGCTTCCTCCGGGTACGGATTAGATACGCAGTATTTT. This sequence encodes CASSPSRLASSGYGLDTQYF.

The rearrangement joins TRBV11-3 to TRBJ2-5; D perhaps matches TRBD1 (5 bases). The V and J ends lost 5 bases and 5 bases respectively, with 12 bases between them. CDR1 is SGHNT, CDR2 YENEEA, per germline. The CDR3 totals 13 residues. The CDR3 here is CASSPSGYETQYF. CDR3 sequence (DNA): TGTGCCAGCAGCCCATCAGGGTATGAGACCCAGTACTTC.

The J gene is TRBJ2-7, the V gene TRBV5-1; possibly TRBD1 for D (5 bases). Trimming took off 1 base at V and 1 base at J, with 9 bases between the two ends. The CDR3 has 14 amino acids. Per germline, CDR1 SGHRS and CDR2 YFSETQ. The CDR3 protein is CASSLTGRSYEQYF. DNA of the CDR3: TGCGCCAGCAGCTTGACAGGCCGTTCCTACGAGCAGTACTTC.

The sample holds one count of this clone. CDR3 residues: CASSGGVEQPQHF. The DNA of the CDR3 is TGTGCCAGCTCGGGAGGGGTCGAGCAGCCCCAGCATTTT. The genes are TRBV18 and TRBJ1-5, with TRBD1 as a possible D gene (5 bases). V lost 6 bases and J lost 7, with 13 bases in between. Germline loops: CDR1 KGHSH, CDR2 LQKENI. CDR3 length: 13 amino acids.

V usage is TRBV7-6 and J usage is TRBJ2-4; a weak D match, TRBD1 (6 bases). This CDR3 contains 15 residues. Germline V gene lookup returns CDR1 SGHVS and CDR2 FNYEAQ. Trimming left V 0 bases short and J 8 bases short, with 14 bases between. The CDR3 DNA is TGTGCCAGCAGCTTAGCGGTTGGGGGCGTAGACATTCAGTACTTC. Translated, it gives CASSLAVGGVDIQYF.

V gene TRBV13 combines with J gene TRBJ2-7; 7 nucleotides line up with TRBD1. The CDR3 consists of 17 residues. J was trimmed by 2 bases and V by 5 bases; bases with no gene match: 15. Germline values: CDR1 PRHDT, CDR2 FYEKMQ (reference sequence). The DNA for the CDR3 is TGTGCCAGCAGCCCACGACGACAGGGCCTTGGGGCCTACGAGCAGTACTTC. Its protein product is CASSPRRQGLGAYEQYF.

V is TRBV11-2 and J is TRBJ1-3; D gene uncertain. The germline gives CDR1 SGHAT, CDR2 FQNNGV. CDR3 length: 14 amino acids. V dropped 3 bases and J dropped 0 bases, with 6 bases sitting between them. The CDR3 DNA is TGTGCCAGCAGCTTGGCTCGCTCTGGAAACACCATATATTTT. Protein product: CASSLARSGNTIYF.

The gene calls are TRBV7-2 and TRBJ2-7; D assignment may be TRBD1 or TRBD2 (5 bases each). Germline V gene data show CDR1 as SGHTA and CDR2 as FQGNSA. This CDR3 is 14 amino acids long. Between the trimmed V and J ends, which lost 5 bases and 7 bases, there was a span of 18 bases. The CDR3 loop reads CASSPGPGPPEQYF. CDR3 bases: TGTGCCAGCAGCCCTGGACCGGGACCCCCTGAGCAGTACTTC.

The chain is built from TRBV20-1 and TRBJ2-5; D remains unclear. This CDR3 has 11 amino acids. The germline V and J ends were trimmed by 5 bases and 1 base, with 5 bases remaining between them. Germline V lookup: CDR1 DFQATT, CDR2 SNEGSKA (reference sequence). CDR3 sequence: CSALFQETQYF. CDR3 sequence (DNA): TGCAGTGCTCTTTTCCAAGAGACCCAGTACTTC.

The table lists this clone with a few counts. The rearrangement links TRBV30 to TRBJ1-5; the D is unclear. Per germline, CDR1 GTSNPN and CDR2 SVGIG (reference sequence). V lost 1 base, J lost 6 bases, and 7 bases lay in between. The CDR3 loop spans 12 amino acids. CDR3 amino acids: CAWSGGSQPQHF. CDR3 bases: TGTGCCTGGAGTGGTGGAAGTCAGCCCCAGCATTTT. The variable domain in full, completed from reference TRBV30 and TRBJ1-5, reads SQTIHQWPATLVQPVGSPLSLECTVEGTSNPNLYWYRQAAGRGLQLLFYSVGIGQISSEVPQNLSASRPQDRQFILSSKKLLLSDSGFYLCAWSGGSQPQHFGDGTRLSIL.

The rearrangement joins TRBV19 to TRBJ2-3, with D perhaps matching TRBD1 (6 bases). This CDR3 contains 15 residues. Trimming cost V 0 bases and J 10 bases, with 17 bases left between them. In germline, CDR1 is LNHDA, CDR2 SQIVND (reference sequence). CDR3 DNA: TGTGCCAGTAGTATAGAAAGGGGGTTGGGGTCGCCGCAGTATTTT. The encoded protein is CASSIERGLGSPQYF.

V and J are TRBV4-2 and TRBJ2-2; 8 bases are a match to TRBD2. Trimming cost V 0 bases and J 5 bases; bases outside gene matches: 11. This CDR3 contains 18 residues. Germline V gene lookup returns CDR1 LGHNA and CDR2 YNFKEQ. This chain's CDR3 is CASSQDPLGLGYTGELFF. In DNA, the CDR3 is TGTGCCAGCAGCCAAGATCCACTGGGACTAGGGTATACCGGGGAGCTGTTTTTT.

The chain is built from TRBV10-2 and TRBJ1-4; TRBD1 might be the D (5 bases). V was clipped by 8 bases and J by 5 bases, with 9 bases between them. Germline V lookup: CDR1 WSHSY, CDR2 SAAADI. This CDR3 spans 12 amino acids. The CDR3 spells CASRDENEKLFF. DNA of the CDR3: TGCGCCAGCCGGGACGAGAATGAAAAACTGTTTTTT.

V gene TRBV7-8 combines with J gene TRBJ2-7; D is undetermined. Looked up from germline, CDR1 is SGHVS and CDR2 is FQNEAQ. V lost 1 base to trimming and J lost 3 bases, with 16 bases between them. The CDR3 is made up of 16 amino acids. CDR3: CASSLVAQSVFYEQYF. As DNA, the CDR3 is TGTGCCAGCAGCTTAGTCGCCCAAAGTGTGTTCTACGAGCAGTACTTC.

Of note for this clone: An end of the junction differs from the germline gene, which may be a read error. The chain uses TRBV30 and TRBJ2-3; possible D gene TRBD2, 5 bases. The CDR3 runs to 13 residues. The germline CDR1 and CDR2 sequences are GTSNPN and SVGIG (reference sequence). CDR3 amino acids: CASSPGIEDTQYF. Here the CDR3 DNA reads TGTGCCTCGAGTCCGGGAATTGAGGATACGCAGTATTTT.

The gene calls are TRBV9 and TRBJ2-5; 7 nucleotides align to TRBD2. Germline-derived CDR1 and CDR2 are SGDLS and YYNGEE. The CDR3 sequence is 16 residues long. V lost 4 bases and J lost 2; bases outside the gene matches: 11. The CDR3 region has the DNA TGTGCCAGCAGCCCCCATTGGGTGGGGGGGCAAGAGACCCAGTACTTC. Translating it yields CASSPHWVGGQETQYF.

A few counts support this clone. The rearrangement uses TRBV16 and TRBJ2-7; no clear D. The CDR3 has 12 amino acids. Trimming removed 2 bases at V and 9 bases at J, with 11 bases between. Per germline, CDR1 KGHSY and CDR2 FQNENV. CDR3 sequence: CASSQLLPGQYF. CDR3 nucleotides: TGTGCCAGCAGCCAACTGTTGCCCGGGCAGTACTTC.

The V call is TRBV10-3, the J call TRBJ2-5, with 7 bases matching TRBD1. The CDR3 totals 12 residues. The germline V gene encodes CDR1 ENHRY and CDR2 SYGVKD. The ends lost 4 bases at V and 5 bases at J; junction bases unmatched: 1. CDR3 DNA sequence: TGTGCCATCAGTGGACAGGGTGAGACCCAGTACTTC. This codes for CAISGQGETQYF.

CDR3 sequence: CASSIGGLYEQYF. As DNA, the CDR3 is TGTGCCAGTAGTATTGGGGGGCTCTACGAGCAGTACTTC. The rearrangement uses TRBV19 and TRBJ2-7; D is tentatively TRBD1 or TRBD2 (6 bases each). Trimming removed 3 bases from V and 3 bases from J, with 9 bases in between. The CDR3 loop spans 13 amino acids. Per the germline V gene, CDR1 is LNHDA and CDR2 is SQIVND (reference sequence).

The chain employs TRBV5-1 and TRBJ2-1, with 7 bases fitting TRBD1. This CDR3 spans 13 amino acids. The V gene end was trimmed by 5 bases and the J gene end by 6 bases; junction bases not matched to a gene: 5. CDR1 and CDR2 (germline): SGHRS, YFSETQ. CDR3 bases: TGCGCCAGCAGAATACACAGGGGCAATGAGCAGTTCTTC. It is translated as CASRIHRGNEQFF.

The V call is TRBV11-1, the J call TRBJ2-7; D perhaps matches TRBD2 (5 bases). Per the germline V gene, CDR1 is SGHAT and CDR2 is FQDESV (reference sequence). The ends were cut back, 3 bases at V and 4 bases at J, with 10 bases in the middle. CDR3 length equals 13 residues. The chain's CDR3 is CASSFGVGYEQYF. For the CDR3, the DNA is TGTGCCAGCAGCTTCGGGGTCGGGTACGAGCAGTACTTC.

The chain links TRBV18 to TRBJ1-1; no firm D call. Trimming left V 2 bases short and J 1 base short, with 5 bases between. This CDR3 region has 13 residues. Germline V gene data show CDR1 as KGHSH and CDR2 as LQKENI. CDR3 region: CASSPIENTEAFF. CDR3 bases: TGTGCCAGCTCACCAATAGAGAACACTGAAGCTTTCTTT.

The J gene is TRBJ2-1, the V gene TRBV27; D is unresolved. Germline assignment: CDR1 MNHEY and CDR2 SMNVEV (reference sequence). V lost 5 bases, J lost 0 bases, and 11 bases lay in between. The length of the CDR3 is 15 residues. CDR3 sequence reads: CASSTTANSYNEQFF. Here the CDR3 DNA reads TGTGCCAGCAGTACAACAGCGAACTCCTACAATGAGCAGTTCTTC.

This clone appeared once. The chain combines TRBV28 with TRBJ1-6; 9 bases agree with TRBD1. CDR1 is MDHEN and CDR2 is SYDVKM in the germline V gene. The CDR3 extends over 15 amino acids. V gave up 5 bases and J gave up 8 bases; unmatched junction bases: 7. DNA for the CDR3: TGTGCCAGCAGTCTCGGGGACAGGGTTGATTCACCCCTCCACTTT. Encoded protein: CASSLGDRVDSPLHF.

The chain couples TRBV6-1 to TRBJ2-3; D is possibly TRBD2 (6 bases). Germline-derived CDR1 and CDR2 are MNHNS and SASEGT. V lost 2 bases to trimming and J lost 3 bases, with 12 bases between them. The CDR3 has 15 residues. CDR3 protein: CASSERDLGTDTQYF. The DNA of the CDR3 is TGTGCCAGCAGTGAACGGGACTTAGGAACAGATACGCAGTATTTT.

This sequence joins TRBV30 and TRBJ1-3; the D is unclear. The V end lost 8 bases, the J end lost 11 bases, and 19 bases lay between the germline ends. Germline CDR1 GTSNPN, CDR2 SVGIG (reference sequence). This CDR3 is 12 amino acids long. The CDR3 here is CARKEGFGAIYF. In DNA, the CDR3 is TGTGCCCGTAAGGAAGGGTTCGGGGCCATATATTTT.

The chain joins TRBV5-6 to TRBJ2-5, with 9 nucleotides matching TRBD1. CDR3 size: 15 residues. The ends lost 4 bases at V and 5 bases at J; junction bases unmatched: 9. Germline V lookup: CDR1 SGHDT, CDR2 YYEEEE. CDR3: CASSRRTGTGETQYF. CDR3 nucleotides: TGTGCCAGCAGCCGGAGAACAGGGACAGGGGAGACCCAGTACTTC.

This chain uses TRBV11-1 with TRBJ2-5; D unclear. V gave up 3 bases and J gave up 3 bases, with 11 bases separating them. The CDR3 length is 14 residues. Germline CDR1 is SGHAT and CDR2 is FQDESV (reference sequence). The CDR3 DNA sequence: TGTGCCAGCAGCTTCTGGCGCGCAAAAGAGACCCAGTACTTC. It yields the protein CASSFWRAKETQYF. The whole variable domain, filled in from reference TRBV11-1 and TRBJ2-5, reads EAEVAQSPRYKITEKSQAVAFWCDPISGHATLYWYRQILGQGPELLVQFQDESVVDDSQLPKDRFSAERLKGVDSTLKIQPAELGDSAMYLCASSFWRAKETQYFGPGTRLLVL.

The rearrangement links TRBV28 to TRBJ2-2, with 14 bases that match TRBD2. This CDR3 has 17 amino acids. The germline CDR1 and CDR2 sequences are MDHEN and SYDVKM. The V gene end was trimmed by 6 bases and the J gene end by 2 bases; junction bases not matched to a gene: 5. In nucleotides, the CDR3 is TGTGCCAGCAGCTGGACTAGCGGGGGGCGAAACACCGGGGAGCTGTTTTTT. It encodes CASSWTSGGRNTGELFF.